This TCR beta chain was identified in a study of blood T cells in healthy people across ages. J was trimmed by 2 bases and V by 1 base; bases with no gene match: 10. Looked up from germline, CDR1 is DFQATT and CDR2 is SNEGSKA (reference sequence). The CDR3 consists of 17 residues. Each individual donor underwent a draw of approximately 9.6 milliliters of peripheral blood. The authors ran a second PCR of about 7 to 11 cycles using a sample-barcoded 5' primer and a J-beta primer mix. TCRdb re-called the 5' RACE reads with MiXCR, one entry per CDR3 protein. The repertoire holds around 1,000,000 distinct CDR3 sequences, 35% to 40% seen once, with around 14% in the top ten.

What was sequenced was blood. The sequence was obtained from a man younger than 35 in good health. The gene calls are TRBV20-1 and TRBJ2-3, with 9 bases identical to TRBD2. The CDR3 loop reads CSARVPRVAGATDTQYF. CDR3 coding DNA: TGCAGTGCTAGAGTCCCCAGAGTAGCGGGGGCCACAGATACGCAGTATTTT.